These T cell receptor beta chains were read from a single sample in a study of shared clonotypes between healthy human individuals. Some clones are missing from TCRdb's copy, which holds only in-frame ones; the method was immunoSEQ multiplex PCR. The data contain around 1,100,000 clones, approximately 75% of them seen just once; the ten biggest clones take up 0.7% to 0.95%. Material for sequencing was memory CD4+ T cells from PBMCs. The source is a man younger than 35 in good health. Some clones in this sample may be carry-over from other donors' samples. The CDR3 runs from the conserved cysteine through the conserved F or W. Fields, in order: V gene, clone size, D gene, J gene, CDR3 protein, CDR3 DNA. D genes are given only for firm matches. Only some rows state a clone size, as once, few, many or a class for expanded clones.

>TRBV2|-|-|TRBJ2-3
CASSQSLRTDTQYF
TGTGCCAGCAGTCAGTCCCTGCGCACAGATACGCAGTATTTT
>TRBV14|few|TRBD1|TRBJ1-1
CASSRNRGMPNTEAFF
TGTGCCAGCAGCCGGAACAGGGGGATGCCGAACACTGAAGCTTTCTTT
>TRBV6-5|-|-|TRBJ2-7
CASSYSGLASYEQYF
TGTGCCAGCAGTTACTCAGGACTGGCGTCCTACGAGCAGTACTTC
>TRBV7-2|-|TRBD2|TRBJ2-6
CASSTTGLAGEF
TGTGCCAGCAGCACGACCGGACTAGCGGGCGAATTC
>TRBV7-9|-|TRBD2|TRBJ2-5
CASSLTSGRALGETQYF
TGTGCCAGCAGCTTAACTAGCGGGAGGGCCTTGGGCGAGACCCAGTACTTC
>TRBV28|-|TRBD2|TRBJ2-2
CASSLPPGLRWLRTGELFF
TGTGCCAGCAGCCTCCCGCCGGGACTAAGGTGGTTAAGAACCGGGGAGCTGTTTTTT
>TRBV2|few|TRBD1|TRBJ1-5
CASSDLAGGQPQHF
TGTGCCAGCAGTGATTTGGCAGGGGGACAGCCCCAGCATTTT
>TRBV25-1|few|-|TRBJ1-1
CASMREEAFF
TGTGCCAGCATGCGGGAGGAAGCTTTCTTT
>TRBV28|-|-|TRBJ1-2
CASSLGLGPAGYTF
TGTGCCAGCAGTTTAGGCTTAGGGCCGGCTGGCTACACCTTC
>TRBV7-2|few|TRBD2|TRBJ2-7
CASSLAPGTSLYEQYF
TGTGCCAGCAGCTTAGCCCCCGGGACTAGCCTCTACGAGCAGTACTTC
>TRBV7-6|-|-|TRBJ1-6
CASSLGGGRDSPLHF
TGTGCCAGCAGCTTAGGTGGGGGCAGGGATTCACCCCTCCACTTT
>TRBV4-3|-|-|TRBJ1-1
CASSQDFRQTEAFF
TGCGCCAGCAGCCAAGATTTCAGACAGACTGAAGCTTTCTTT
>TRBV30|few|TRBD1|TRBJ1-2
CAGDRGRYGYTF
TGTGCCGGCGACAGGGGGCGTTACGGCTACACCTTC
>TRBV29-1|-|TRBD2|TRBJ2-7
CSGQGLAGGEQYF
TGCAGCGGGCAAGGACTAGCGGGCGGCGAGCAGTACTTC
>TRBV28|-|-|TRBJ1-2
CASSPPTGIGYGYTF
TGTGCCAGCAGTCCACCCACAGGGATCGGCTATGGCTACACCTTC
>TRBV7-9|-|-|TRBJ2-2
CASSRDTGELFF
TGTGCCAGCAGCAGGGACACCGGGGAGCTGTTTTTT
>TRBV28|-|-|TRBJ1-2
CASSPPPSTVFYGYTF
TGTGCCAGCAGTCCCCCCCCCTCAACAGTTTTCTATGGCTACACCTTC
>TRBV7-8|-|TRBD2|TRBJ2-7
CASSLRLADYEQYF
TGTGCCAGCAGCTTAAGGCTAGCGGACTACGAGCAGTACTTC
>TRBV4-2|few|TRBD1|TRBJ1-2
CASSQGDWTGSGYGYTF
TGTGCCAGCAGCCAAGGAGACTGGACAGGTTCTGGCTATGGCTACACCTTC
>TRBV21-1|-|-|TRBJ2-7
CASRNHRDRVREQYF
TGTGCCAGCAGGAACCACCGGGACAGGGTGAGGGAGCAGTACTTC
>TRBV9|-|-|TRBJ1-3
CASSVAGTAGAIYF
TGTGCCAGCAGCGTAGCTGGGACGGCCGGTGCCATATATTTT
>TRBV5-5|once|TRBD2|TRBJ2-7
CASSSREGEQYF
TGTGCCAGCAGCTCCAGGGAGGGCGAGCAGTACTTC
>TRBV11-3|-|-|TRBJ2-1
CASSLESGRGTDRAYNEQFF
TGTGCCAGCAGCTTAGAATCAGGCAGGGGCACCGACCGAGCCTACAATGAGCAGTTCTTC
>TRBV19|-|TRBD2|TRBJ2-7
CASRVAGTYEQYF
TGTGCCAGTAGAGTAGCGGGCACTTACGAGCAGTACTTC
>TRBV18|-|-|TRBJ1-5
CASSQGRTDNQPQHF
TGTGCCAGCTCACAAGGGAGGACAGATAATCAGCCCCAGCATTTT
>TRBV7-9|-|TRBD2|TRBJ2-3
CASSALAGGGTDTQYF
TGTGCCAGCAGCGCGTTAGCGGGAGGGGGCACAGATACGCAGTATTTT